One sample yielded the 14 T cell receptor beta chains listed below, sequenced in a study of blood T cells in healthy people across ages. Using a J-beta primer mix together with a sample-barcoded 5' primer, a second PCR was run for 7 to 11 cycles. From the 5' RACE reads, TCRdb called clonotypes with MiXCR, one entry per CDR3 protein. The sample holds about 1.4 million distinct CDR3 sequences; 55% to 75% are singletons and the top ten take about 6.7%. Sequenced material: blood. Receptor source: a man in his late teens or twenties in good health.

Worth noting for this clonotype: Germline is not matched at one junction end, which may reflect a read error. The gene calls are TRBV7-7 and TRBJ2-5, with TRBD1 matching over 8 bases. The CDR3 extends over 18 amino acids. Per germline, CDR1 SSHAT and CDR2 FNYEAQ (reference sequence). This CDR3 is CASSHPGQETAHQETQYF. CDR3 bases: TGTGCTAGCAGTCATCCGGGACAGGAAACTGCGCATCAAGAGACCCAGTACTTC.

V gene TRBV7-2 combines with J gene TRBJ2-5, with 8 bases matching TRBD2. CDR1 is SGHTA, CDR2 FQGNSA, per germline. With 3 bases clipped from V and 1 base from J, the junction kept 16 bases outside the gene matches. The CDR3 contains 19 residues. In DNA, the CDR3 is TGTGCCAGCAGCTTTGGGCGGGGGTTGCGGGGGGTCCTCCAAGAGACCCAGTACTTC. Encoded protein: CASSFGRGLRGVLQETQYF.

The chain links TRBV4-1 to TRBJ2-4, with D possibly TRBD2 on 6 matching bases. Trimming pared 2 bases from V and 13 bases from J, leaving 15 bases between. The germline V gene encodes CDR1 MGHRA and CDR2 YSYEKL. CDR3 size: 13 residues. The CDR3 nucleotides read TGCGCCAGCAGCCAATATTGGGAGGTGGAGCAGTACTTC. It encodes CASSQYWEVEQYF.

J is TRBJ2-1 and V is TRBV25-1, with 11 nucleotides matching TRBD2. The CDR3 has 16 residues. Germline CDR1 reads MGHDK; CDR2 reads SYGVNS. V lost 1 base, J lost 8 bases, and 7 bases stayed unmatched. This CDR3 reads CASSEFTTSGRYEQFF. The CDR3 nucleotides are TGTGCCAGCAGTGAATTTACCACTAGCGGGAGATATGAGCAGTTCTTC.

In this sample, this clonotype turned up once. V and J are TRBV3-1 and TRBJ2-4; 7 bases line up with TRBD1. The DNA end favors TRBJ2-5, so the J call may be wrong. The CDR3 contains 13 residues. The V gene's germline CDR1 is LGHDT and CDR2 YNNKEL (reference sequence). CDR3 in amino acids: CAVAGQARETQYF. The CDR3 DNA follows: TGTGCCGTTGCCGGACAGGCGCGGGAGACCCAGTACTTC.

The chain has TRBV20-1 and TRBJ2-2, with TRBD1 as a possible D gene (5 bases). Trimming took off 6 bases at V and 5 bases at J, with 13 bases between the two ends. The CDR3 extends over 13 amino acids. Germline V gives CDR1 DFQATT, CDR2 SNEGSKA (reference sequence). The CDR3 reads CSARAPGTGELFF. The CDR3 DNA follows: TGCAGTGCCAGGGCTCCCGGGACCGGGGAGCTGTTTTTT.

The DNA for the CDR3 is TGTGCCAGCAGGGCTTCAACAGGGTTAGGTAATTCACCCCTCCACTTT. This encodes CASRASTGLGNSPLHF. V usage is TRBV27 and J usage is TRBJ1-6; D perhaps matches TRBD1 (6 bases). CDR1 and CDR2 (germline): MNHEY, SMNVEV (reference sequence). The CDR3 totals 16 residues. The V gene lost 6 bases and the J gene lost 6 bases, with 18 bases spanning the gap.

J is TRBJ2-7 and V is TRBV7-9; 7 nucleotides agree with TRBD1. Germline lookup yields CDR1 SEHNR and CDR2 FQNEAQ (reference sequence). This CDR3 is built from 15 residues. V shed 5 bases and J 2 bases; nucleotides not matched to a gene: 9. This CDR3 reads CASSARTGFTYEQYF. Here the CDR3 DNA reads TGTGCCAGCAGCGCCCGGACAGGCTTCACCTACGAGCAGTACTTC.

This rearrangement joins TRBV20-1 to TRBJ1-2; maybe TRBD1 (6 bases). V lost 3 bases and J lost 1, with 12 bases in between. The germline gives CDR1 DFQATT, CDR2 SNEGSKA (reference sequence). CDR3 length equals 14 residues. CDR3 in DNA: TGCAGTGCTAGGGACAGTTGGGATAACTATGGCTACACCTTC. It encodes CSARDSWDNYGYTF.

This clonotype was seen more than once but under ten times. For the CDR3, the DNA is TGCAGCGTTGTTAGGGCTATGGCTTATGGCTACACCTTC. This encodes CSVVRAMAYGYTF. The rearrangement links TRBV29-1 to TRBJ1-2; D unresolved. Germline CDR1 reads SQVTM; CDR2 reads ANQGSEA. The V end was cut by 4 bases, the J end by 5 bases, with 14 bases between. The CDR3 covers 13 residues.

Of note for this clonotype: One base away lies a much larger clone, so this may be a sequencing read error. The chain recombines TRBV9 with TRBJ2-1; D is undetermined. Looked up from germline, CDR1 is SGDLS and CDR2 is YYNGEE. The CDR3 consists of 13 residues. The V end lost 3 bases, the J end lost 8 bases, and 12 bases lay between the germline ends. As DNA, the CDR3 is TGTGCCAGCAGCGGAGAGGTCCTGGATGAGCAGTTCTTC. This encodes CASSGEVLDEQFF.

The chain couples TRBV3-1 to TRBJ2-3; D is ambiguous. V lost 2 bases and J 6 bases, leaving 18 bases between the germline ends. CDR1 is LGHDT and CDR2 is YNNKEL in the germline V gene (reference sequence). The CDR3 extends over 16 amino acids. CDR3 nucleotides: TGTGCCAGCAGCCAAACCTTGGGCCCCGAGAGCGATACGCAGTATTTT. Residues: CASSQTLGPESDTQYF.

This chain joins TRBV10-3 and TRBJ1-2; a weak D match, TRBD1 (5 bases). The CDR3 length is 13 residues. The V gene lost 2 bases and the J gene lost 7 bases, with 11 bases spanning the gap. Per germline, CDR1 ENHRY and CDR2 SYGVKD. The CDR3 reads CAISEGTTAGYTF. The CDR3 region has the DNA TGTGCCATCAGTGAGGGGACTACAGCTGGCTACACCTTC.

The CDR3 is CASSPQSTSGTDTQYF. The CDR3 DNA sequence: TGCGCCAGCAGCCCACAATCGACTAGCGGGACAGATACGCAGTATTTT. The chain is built from TRBV4-3 and TRBJ2-3, with 10 positions matching TRBD2. The CDR3 extends over 16 amino acids. Germline CDR1 reads LGHNA; CDR2 reads YSLEER. With 4 bases clipped from V and 3 bases from J, the junction kept 7 bases outside the gene matches.